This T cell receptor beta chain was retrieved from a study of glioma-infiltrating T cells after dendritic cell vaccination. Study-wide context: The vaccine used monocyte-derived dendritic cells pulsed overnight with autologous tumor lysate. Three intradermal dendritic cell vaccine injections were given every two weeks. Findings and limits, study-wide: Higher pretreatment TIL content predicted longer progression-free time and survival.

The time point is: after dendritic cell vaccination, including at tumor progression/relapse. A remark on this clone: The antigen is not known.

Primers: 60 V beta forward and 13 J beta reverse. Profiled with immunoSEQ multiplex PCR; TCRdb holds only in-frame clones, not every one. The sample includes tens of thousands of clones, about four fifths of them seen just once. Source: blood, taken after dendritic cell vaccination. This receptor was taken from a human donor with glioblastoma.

The CDR3 reads CASSQDQRPGQNYGYTF. The DNA for the CDR3 is TGCGCCAGCAGCCAAGATCAACGCCCCGGACAGAACTATGGCTACACCTTC. The chain couples TRBV4-3 to TRBJ1-2, with a tentative D call TRBD1 (6 bases). The CDR3 consists of 17 residues. V was trimmed by 0 bases and J by 2 bases, leaving 16 bases between them. Germline CDR1 reads LGHNA; CDR2 reads YSLEER.